The next 22 T cell receptor beta chains were all read from a single sample in a study of cytomegalovirus exposure and HLA in healthy donors. PCR used 60 Vbeta primers and 13 Jbeta primers. Profiling relied on immunoSEQ multiplex PCR, and the TCRdb table lists in-frame clones only, not all of them. The sample shows some 200,000 clones, roughly 80% of them seen only once. The material sequenced was PBMCs. The source of these receptors is a man in his forties in good health and CMV-seronegative.

The V gene is TRBV2, the J gene TRBJ2-4; 7 bases agree with TRBD1. CDR1 and CDR2 (germline): SNHLY, FYNNEI. The CDR3 is 16 residues long. Losses at the gene ends were 7 bases for V and 0 bases for J; bases not matched to a gene: 9. The CDR3 coding sequence is TGTGCCAGCACCCCGGGACAGACCATAGCCAAAAACATTCAGTACTTC. Translated: CASTPGQTIAKNIQYF.

This chain uses TRBV5-1 with TRBJ2-2; TRBD1 is a possible D gene (5 bases). The CDR3 is 15 residues long. Germline V gives CDR1 SGHRS, CDR2 YFSETQ. V lost 4 bases and J lost 0, with 10 bases in between. CDR3 DNA: TGCGCCAGCAGCATGGACACCGCGAACACCGGGGAGCTGTTTTTT. Protein product: CASSMDTANTGELFF.

The chain uses TRBV9 and TRBJ2-5; 7 nucleotides line up with TRBD2. The V gene end was trimmed by 3 bases and the J gene end by 5 bases; junction bases not matched to a gene: 13. CDR1 and CDR2 (germline): SGDLS, YYNGEE. CDR3 length equals 16 residues. CDR3 region: CASSGAAGTPGETQYF. The CDR3 DNA reads TGTGCCAGCAGCGGAGCAGCGGGGACCCCGGGCGAGACCCAGTACTTC. The entire variable domain, with the rest obtained from reference TRBV9 and TRBJ2-5, is as follows: DSGVTQTPKHLITATGQRVTLRCSPRSGDLSVYWYQQSLDQGLQFLIQYYNGEERAKGNILERFSAQQFPDLHSELNLSSLELGDSALYFCASSGAAGTPGETQYFGPGTRLLVL.

The rearrangement uses TRBV25-1 and TRBJ2-5, with 12 nucleotides matching TRBD2. J gave up 2 bases and V 3 bases, and 7 bases lay outside the gene matches. Germline V gene data show CDR1 as MGHDK and CDR2 as SYGVNS. This CDR3 contains 17 residues. CDR3 in amino acids: CASSDPGLAGPQETQYF. The CDR3 DNA reads TGTGCCAGCAGTGACCCCGGACTAGCGGGGCCTCAAGAGACCCAGTACTTC.

A single count supports this clone. The chain combines TRBV2 with TRBJ1-3; 10 bases map to TRBD1. V was clipped by 5 bases and J by 8 bases; unmatched bases: 9. Germline CDR1 is SNHLY and CDR2 is FYNNEI. The CDR3 has 15 residues. The CDR3 protein is CASSFGTGAGDTIYF. The DNA for the CDR3 is TGTGCCAGCAGTTTCGGGACAGGGGCCGGTGACACCATATATTTT.

V gene TRBV7-6 combines with J gene TRBJ2-3; possibly TRBD1 for D (5 bases). Trimming pared 8 bases from V and 6 bases from J, leaving 18 bases between. From germline, CDR1 is SGHVS and CDR2 FNYEAQ. The CDR3 has 14 amino acids. The CDR3 DNA is TGTGCCAGCGGTCAAGGGCAGGGTACGGATACGCAGTATTTT. It is translated as CASGQGQGTDTQYF.

The rearrangement uses TRBV11-2 and TRBJ2-1; D is ambiguous. The germline V gene encodes CDR1 SGHAT and CDR2 FQNNGV. V lost 0 bases, J lost 10 bases, and 13 bases lay in between. The CDR3 spans 14 residues. CDR3 sequence reads: CASSLESFTWEQFF. CDR3 bases: TGTGCCAGCAGCTTAGAGTCTTTCACATGGGAGCAGTTCTTC.

The chain joins TRBV6-6 to TRBJ1-5, with TRBD1 matching over 7 bases. This CDR3 spans 14 amino acids. Germline-derived CDR1 and CDR2 are MNHNY and SVGAGI (reference sequence). Losses at the gene ends were 0 bases for V and 6 bases for J; bases not matched to a gene: 2. This CDR3 reads CASSYSQGLQPQHF. The CDR3 region has the DNA TGTGCCAGCAGTTACTCACAGGGGCTTCAGCCCCAGCATTTT.

Details on this clone: The identical CDR3 is also encoded by other nucleotide sequences in the sample. The genes are TRBV6-4 and TRBJ2-3; TRBD2 is a possible D gene (6 bases). The CDR3 length is 13 residues. Germline V CDR1 and CDR2: MRHNA, SNTAGT. The V gene lost 5 bases and the J gene lost 0 bases, with 6 bases spanning the gap. Here the CDR3 reads CASSSGSTDTQYF. The DNA of the CDR3 is TGTGCCAGCAGTAGCGGGAGCACAGATACGCAGTATTTT.

This chain uses TRBV7-3 with TRBJ2-6; no reliable D call. The CDR3 extends over 12 amino acids. Germline CDR1 is SGHTA and CDR2 is FQGTGA. Deletions cut 4 bases from V and 8 bases from J, with 6 bases between. This CDR3 is CASSSQTNVLTF. DNA for the CDR3: TGTGCCAGCAGCTCGCAGACCAACGTCCTGACTTTC.

The DNA of the CDR3 is TGCGCCACCTCCCCAACGGGGGGAGCTGGGAATGAGCAGTTCTTC. Its protein product is CATSPTGGAGNEQFF. The genes are TRBV10-1 and TRBJ2-1, with 7 nucleotides matching TRBD2. This CDR3 has 15 amino acids. The V gene's germline CDR1 is WNHNN and CDR2 SYGVQD (reference sequence). V shed 10 bases and J 7 bases; nucleotides not matched to a gene: 16.

The V and J genes are TRBV11-2 and TRBJ1-1; 7 nucleotides align to TRBD1. The length of the CDR3 is 15 residues. Trimming cost V 5 bases and J 4 bases; bases outside gene matches: 10. CDR1 is SGHAT and CDR2 is FQNNGV in the germline V gene. The CDR3 is CASSQTGQGFTEAFF. CDR3 nucleotide sequence: TGTGCCAGCAGCCAGACAGGGCAGGGGTTCACTGAAGCTTTCTTT.

The V gene is TRBV7-3, the J gene TRBJ2-7; D call uncertain. CDR3 length: 13 residues. V was pared by 4 bases and J by 6 bases, with 13 bases between. Germline CDR1 is SGHTA and CDR2 is FQGTGA. The CDR3 loop reads CASSSLLRFEQYF. The DNA of the CDR3 is TGTGCCAGCAGCTCACTCCTCCGTTTCGAGCAGTACTTC. Complete variable domain (other parts from reference TRBV7-3 and TRBJ2-7): GAGVSQTPSNKVTEKGKYVELRCDPISGHTALYWYRQSLGQGPEFLIYFQGTGAADDSGLPNDRFFAVRPEGSVSTLKIQRTERGDSAVYLCASSSLLRFEQYFGPGTRLTVT.

This rearrangement joins TRBV9 to TRBJ2-7; 9 bases agree with TRBD2. The length of the CDR3 is 16 residues. The V segment lost 0 bases and the J segment 4 bases; nucleotides outside the gene matches: 8. Per germline, CDR1 SGDLS and CDR2 YYNGEE. The CDR3 sequence: CASSVAMTSGRYEQYF. DNA of the CDR3: TGTGCCAGCAGCGTAGCTATGACTAGCGGACGGTACGAGCAGTACTTC. Using reference TRBV9 and TRBJ2-7 for the parts outside the CDR3, the full variable domain is DSGVTQTPKHLITATGQRVTLRCSPRSGDLSVYWYQQSLDQGLQFLIQYYNGEERAKGNILERFSAQQFPDLHSELNLSSLELGDSALYFCASSVAMTSGRYEQYFGPGTRLTVT.

The chain is built from TRBV6-5 and TRBJ2-3; D is perhaps TRBD1 (5 bases). Germline V gene sequence: CDR1 MNHEY, CDR2 SVGAGI. V dropped 3 bases and J dropped 5 bases, with 12 bases sitting between them. CDR3 length: 14 amino acids. The CDR3 nucleotides are TGTGCCAGCAGTTATTGGCAGGGTGGAGATACGCAGTATTTT. Amino acid sequence: CASSYWQGGDTQYF.

The chain combines TRBV6-1 with TRBJ1-5; D remains unclear. Germline-derived CDR1 and CDR2 are MNHNS and SASEGT. This CDR3 comprises 17 residues. The V gene lost 4 bases and the J gene lost 2 bases, with 18 bases spanning the gap. CDR3 coding DNA: TGTGCCAGCAGTGGTGGGCAGTCCAGTTTCGGCAATCAGCCCCAGCATTTT. Amino acid sequence: CASSGGQSSFGNQPQHF.

The rearrangement uses TRBV27 and TRBJ2-7; D is possibly TRBD1 (6 bases). CDR3 length: 14 amino acids. Germline V gene sequence: CDR1 MNHEY, CDR2 SMNVEV (reference sequence). The germline V and J ends were trimmed by 1 base and 3 bases, with 10 bases remaining between them. CDR3: CASSLYRDGYEQYF. The CDR3, as DNA: TGTGCCAGCAGTTTATACAGGGACGGCTACGAGCAGTACTTC.

This chain connects TRBV11-2 to TRBJ1-2; D is possibly TRBD1 (5 bases). CDR1 is SGHAT and CDR2 is FQNNGV in the germline V gene. V shed 0 bases and J shed 4 bases, with 9 bases lying between them. The CDR3 contains 14 residues. As DNA, the CDR3 is TGTGCCAGCAGCTTAGATGGGGGGGGCTATGGCTACACCTTC. Translated, it gives CASSLDGGGYGYTF.

CDR3 region: CATSRYQGLGYTF. For the CDR3, the DNA is TGTGCCACCAGCAGATATCAGGGGTTGGGCTACACCTTC. The V call is TRBV15, the J call TRBJ1-2; perhaps TRBD1 as D (6 bases). CDR1 and CDR2 from the germline V gene are LNHNV and YYDKDF (reference sequence). The CDR3 has 13 residues. Trimming removed 2 bases from V and 8 bases from J, with 12 bases in between.

The V call is TRBV5-8, the J call TRBJ2-1; 8 bases are a match to TRBD1. Germline V gene lookup returns CDR1 SGHTS and CDR2 YDEGEE. CDR3 length equals 15 residues. J gave up 4 bases and V 4 bases, and 7 bases lay outside the gene matches. CDR3 DNA: TGTGCCAGCAGCACCGGGACAGGTCCTTACAATGAGCAGTTCTTC. It translates to CASSTGTGPYNEQFF.

The chain uses TRBV5-1 and TRBJ1-1; a weak D match, TRBD1 (5 bases). Looked up from germline, CDR1 is SGHRS and CDR2 is YFSETQ. The V end was cut by 4 bases, the J end by 1 base, with 14 bases between. This CDR3 region has 15 residues. The CDR3: CASSLGDSGNTEAFF. The CDR3 DNA is TGCGCCAGCAGCCTAGGGGACTCCGGGAACACTGAAGCTTTCTTT.

The chain recombines TRBV5-1 with TRBJ2-7; D is uncertain. This CDR3 is built from 14 residues. Germline V CDR1 and CDR2: SGHRS, YFSETQ. Trimming stripped 4 bases from V and 4 bases from J, with 15 bases between. Written as DNA, the CDR3 is TGCGCCAGCAGCCCTGCCGTAGCTAGATACGAGCAGTACTTC. Its protein is CASSPAVARYEQYF. The whole variable domain, remainder taken from reference TRBV5-1 and TRBJ2-7, is KAGVTQTPRYLIKTRGQQVTLSCSPISGHRSVSWYQQTPGQGLQFLFEYFSETQRNKGNFPGRFSGRQFSNSRSEMNVSTLELGDSALYLCASSPAVARYEQYFGPGTRLTVT.